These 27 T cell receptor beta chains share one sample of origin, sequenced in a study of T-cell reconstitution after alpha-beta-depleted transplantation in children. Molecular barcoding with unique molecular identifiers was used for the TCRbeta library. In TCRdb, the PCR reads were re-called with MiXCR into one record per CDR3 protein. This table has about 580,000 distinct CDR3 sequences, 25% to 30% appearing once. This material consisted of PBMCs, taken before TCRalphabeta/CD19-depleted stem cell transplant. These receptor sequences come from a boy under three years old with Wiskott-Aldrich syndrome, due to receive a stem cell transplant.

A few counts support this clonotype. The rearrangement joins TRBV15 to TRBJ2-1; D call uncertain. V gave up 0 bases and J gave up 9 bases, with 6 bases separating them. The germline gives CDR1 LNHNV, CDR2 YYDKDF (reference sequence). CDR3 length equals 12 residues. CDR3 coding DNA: TGTGCCACCAGCAGAGATTTTGCTGAGCAGTTCTTC. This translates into CATSRDFAEQFF.

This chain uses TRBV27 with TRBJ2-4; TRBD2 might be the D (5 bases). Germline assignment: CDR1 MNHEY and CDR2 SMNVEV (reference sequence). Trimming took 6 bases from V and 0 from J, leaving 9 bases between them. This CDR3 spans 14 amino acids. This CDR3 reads CASRRGLAKNIQYF. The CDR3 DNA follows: TGTGCCAGCAGGAGAGGGTTAGCCAAAAACATTCAGTACTTC.

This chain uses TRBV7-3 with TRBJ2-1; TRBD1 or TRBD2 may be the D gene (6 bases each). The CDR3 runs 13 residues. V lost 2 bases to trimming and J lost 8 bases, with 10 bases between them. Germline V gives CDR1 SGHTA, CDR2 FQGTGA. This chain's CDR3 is CASSLYGGDEQFF. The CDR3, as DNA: TGTGCCAGCAGCTTATACGGGGGCGATGAGCAGTTCTTC.

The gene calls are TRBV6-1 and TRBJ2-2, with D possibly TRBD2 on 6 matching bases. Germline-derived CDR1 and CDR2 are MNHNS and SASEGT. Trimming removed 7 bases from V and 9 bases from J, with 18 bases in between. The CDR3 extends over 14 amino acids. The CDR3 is CASKDYPQSRELFF. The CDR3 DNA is TGTGCCAGCAAGGACTACCCGCAGTCCAGGGAGCTGTTTTTT.

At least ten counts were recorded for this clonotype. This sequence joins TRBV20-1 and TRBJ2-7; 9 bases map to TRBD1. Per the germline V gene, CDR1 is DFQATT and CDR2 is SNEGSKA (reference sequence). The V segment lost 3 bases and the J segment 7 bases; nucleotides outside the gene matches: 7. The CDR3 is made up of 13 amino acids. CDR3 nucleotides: TGCAGTGCTAGGCTAACAGGGGGCAATGAGCAGTACTTC. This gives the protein CSARLTGGNEQYF.

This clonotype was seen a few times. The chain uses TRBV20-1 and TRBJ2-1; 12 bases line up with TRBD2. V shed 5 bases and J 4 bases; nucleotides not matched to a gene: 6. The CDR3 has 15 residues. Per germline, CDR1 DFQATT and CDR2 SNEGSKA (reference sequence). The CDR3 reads CSAGPGTSGYNEQFF. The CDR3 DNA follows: TGCAGTGCTGGACCCGGGACTAGCGGGTACAATGAGCAGTTCTTC.

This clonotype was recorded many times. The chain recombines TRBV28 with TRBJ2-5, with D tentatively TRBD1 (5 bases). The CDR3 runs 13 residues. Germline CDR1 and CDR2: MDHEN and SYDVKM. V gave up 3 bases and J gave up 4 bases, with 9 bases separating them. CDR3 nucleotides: TGTGCCAGCAGTTTTTTGGGGCGAGAGACCCAGTACTTC. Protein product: CASSFLGRETQYF.

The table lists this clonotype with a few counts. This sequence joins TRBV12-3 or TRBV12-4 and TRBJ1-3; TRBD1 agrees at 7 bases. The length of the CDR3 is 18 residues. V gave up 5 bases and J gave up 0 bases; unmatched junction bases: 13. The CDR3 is CASSPSRTGLSSGNTIYF. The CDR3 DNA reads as TGTGCCAGCAGTCCCTCTCGGACAGGACTGAGCTCTGGAAACACCATATATTTT.

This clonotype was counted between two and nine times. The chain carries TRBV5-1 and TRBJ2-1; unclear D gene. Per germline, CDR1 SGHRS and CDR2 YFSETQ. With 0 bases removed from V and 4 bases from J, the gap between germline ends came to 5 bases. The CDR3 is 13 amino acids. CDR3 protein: CASSLEAYNEQFF. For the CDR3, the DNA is TGCGCCAGCAGCTTGGAAGCTTACAATGAGCAGTTCTTC. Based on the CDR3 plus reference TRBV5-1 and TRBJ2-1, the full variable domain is KAGVTQTPRYLIKTRGQQVTLSCSPISGHRSVSWYQQTPGQGLQFLFEYFSETQRNKGNFPGRFSGRQFSNSRSEMNVSTLELGDSALYLCASSLEAYNEQFFGPGTRLTVL.

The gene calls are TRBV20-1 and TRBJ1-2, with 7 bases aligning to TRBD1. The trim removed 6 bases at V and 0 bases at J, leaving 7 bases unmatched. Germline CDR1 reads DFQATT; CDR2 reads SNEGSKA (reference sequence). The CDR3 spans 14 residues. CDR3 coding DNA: TGCAGTGCCGTGGACAGGATTACTAACTATGGCTACACCTTC. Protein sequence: CSAVDRITNYGYTF.

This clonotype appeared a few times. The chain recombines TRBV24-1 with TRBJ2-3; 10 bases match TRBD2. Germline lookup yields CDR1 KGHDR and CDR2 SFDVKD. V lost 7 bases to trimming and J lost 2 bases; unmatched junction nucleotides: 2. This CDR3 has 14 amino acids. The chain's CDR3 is CATSTSGNTDTQYF. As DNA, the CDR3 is TGTGCCACCAGCACTAGCGGGAACACAGATACGCAGTATTTT.

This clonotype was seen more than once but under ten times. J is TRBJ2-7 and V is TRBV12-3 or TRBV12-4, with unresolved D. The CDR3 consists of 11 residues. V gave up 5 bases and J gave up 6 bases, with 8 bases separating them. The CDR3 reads CASSTTGEQYF. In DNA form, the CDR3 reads TGTGCCAGCAGTACCACCGGCGAGCAGTACTTC.

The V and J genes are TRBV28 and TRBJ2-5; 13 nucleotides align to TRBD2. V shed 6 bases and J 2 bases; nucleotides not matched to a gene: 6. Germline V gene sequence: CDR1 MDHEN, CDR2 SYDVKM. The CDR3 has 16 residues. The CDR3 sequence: CASSTGLAGEQETQYF. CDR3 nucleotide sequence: TGTGCCAGCAGCACTGGACTAGCGGGGGAACAAGAGACCCAGTACTTC.

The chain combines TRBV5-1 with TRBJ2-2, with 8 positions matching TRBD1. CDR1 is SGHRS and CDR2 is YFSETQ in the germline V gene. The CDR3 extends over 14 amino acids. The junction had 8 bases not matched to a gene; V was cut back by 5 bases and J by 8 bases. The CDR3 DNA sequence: TGCGCCAGCAGGATTCGACAGGGGTTTGGGGAGCTGTTTTTT. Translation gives CASRIRQGFGELFF.

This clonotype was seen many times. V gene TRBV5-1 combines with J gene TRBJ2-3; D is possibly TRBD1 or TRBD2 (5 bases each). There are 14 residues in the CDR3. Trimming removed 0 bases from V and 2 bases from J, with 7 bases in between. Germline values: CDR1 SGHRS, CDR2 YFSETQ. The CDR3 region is CASSLVGTTDTQYF. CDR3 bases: TGCGCCAGCAGCTTGGTGGGGACCACAGATACGCAGTATTTT.

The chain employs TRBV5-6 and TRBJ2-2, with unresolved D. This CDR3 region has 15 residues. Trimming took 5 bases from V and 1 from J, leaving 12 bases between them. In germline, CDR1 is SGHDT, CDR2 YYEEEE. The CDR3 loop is CASSFRLGNTGELFF. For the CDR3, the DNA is TGTGCCAGCAGTTTTCGTCTGGGGAACACCGGGGAGCTGTTTTTT. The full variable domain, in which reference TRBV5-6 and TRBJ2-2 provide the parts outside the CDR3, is DAGVTQSPTHLIKTRGQQVTLRCSPKSGHDTVSWYQQALGQGPQFIFQYYEEEERQRGNFPDRFSGHQFPNYSSELNVNALLLGDSALYLCASSFRLGNTGELFFGEGSRLTVL.

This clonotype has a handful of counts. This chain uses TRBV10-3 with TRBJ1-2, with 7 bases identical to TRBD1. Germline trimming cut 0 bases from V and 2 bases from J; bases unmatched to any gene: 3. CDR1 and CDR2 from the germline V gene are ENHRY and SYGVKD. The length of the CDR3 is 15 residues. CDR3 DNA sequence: TGTGCCATCAGTGAGTCCGGGACAGAGAACTATGGCTACACCTTC. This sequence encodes CAISESGTENYGYTF.

This chain's CDR3 is CAISDQGARTDTQYF. The CDR3 DNA follows: TGTGCCATCAGTGATCAGGGGGCGCGCACAGATACGCAGTATTTT. V usage is TRBV10-3 and J usage is TRBJ2-3; 8 bases line up with TRBD1. Germline-derived CDR1 and CDR2 are ENHRY and SYGVKD. This CDR3 has 15 residues. V was clipped by 3 bases and J by 1 base; unmatched bases: 3.

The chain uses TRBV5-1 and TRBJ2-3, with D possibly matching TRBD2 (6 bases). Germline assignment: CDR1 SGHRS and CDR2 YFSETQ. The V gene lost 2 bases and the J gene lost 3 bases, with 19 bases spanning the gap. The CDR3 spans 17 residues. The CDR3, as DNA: TGCGCCAGCAGCTTTCGGGGACGGGCTAGCGCGACAGATACGCAGTATTTT. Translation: CASSFRGRASATDTQYF.

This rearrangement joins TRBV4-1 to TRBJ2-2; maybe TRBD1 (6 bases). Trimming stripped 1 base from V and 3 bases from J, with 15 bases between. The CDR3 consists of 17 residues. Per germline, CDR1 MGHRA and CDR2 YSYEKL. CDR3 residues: CASSQVSSRGHTGELFF. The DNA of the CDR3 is TGCGCCAGCAGCCAAGTCAGTTCCAGGGGACACACCGGGGAGCTGTTTTTT.

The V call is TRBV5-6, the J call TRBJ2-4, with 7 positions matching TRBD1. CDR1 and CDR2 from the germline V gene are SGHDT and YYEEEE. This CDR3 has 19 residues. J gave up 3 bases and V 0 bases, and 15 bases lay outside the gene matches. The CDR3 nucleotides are TGTGCCAGCAGCTTGGTTGGCGCTCGGGACAGAATGGGCAAAAACATTCAGTACTTC. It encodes CASSLVGARDRMGKNIQYF.

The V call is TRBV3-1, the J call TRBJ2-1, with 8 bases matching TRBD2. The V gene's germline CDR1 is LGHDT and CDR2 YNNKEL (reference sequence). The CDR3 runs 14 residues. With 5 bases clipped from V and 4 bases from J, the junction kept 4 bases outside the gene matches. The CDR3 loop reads CASSVSGIYNEQFF. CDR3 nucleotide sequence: TGTGCCAGCAGCGTTAGCGGGATTTACAATGAGCAGTTCTTC.

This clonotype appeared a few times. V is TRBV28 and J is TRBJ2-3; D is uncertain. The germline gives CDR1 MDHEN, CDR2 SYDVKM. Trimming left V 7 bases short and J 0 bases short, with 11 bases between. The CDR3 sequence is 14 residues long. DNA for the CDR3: TGTGCCAGCACCCGTTACCTTAGCACAGATACGCAGTATTTT. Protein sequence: CASTRYLSTDTQYF.

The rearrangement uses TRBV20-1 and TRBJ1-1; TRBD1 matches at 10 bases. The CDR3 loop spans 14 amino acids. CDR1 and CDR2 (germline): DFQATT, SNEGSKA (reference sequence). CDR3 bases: TGCACAATGAACTCCGGGACAGGGGAGACTGAAGCTTTCTTT. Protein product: CTMNSGTGETEAFF.

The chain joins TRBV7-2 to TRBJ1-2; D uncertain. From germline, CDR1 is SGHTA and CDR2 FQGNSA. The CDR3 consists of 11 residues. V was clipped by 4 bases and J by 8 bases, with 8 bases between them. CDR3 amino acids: CASSSYPGYTF. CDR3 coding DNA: TGTGCCAGCAGCTCTTATCCGGGCTACACCTTC.

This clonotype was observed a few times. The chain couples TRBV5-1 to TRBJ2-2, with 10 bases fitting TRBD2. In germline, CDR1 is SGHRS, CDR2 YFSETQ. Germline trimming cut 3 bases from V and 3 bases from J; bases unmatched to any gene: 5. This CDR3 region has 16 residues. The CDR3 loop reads CASSYGLADDTGELFF. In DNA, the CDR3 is TGCGCCAGCAGCTACGGACTAGCGGACGACACCGGGGAGCTGTTTTTT.

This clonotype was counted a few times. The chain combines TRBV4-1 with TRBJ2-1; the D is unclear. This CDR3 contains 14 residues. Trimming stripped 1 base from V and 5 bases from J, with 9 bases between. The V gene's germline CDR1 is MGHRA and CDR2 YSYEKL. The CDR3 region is CASSQGVFNNEQFF. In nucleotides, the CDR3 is TGCGCCAGCAGCCAAGGGGTTTTCAACAATGAGCAGTTCTTC.